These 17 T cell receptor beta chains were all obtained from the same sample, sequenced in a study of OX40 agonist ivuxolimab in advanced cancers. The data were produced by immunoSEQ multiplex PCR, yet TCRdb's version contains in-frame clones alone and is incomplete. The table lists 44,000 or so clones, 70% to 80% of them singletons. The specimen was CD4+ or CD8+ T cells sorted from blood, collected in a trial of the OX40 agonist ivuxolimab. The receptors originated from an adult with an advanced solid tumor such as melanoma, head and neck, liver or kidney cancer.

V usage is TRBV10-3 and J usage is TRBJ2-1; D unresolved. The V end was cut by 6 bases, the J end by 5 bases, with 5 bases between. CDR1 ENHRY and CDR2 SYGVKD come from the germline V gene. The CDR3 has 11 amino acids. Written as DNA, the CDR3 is TGTGCCATCAGGGCGAACAATGAGCAGTTCTTC. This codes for CAIRANNEQFF.

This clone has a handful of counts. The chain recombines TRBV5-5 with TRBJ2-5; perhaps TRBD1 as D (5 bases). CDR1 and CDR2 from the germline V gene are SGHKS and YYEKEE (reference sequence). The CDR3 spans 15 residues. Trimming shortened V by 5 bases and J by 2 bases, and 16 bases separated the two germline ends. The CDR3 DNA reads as TGTGCCAGCAGACAGGATTCTCCAATTCAAGAGACCCAGTACTTC. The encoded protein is CASRQDSPIQETQYF.

The chain's CDR3 is CASSSVGEQFF. The CDR3 DNA is TGTGCCAGCAGTTCCGTGGGTGAGCAGTTCTTC. The V and J genes are TRBV6-6 and TRBJ2-1, with D unresolved. V lost 4 bases to trimming and J lost 9 bases, with 7 bases between them. Germline CDR1 is MNHNY and CDR2 is SVGAGI (reference sequence). The CDR3 runs 11 residues.

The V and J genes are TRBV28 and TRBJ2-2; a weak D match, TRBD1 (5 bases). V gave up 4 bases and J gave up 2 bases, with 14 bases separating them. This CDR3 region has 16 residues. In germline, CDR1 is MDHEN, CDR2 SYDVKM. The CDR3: CASSWGSGPNTGELFF. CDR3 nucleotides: TGTGCCAGCAGTTGGGGCTCCGGGCCCAACACCGGGGAGCTGTTTTTT.

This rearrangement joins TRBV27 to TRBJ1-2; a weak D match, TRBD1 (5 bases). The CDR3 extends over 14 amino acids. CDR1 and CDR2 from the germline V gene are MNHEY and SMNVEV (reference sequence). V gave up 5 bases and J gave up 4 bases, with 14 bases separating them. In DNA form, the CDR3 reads TGTGCCAGCAGTCCCCTCGTGCAGGGCTATGGCTACACCTTC. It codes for CASSPLVQGYGYTF.

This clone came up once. The CDR3 region has the DNA TGCGCCAGCAGTTCAGGGCGCGGGGGTGGGACTGAAGCTTTCTTT. Encoded protein: CASSSGRGGGTEAFF. The chain combines TRBV5-1 with TRBJ1-1, with a tentative D call TRBD1 (5 bases). Germline V gene sequence: CDR1 SGHRS, CDR2 YFSETQ. Trimming left V 5 bases short and J 5 bases short, with 19 bases between. The CDR3 length is 15 residues.

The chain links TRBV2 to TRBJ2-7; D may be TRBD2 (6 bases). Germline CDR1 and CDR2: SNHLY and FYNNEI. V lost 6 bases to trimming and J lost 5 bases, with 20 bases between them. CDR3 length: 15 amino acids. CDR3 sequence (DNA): TGTGCCAGCAGGGGGGTGGGACTGGCCGTGAACGAGCAGTACTTC. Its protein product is CASRGVGLAVNEQYF. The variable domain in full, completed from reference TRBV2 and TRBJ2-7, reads EPEVTQTPSHQVTQMGQEVILRCVPISNHLYFYWYRQILGQKVEFLVSFYNNEISEKSEIFDDQFSVERPDGSNFTLKIRSTKLEDSAMYFCASRGVGLAVNEQYFGPGTRLTVT.

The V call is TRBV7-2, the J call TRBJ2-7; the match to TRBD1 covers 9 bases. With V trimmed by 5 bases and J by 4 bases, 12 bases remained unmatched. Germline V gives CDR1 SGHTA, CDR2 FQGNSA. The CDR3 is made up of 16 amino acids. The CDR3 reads CASSPMRGQGSYEQYF. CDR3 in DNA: TGTGCCAGCAGCCCGATGCGTGGACAGGGGTCATACGAGCAGTACTTC. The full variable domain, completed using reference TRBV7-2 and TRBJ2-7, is GAGVSQSPSNKVTEKGKDVELRCDPISGHTALYWYRQSLGQGLEFLIYFQGNSAPDKSGLPSDRFSAERTGGSVSTLTIQRTQQEDSAVYLCASSPMRGQGSYEQYFGPGTRLTVT.

This CDR3 is CASSRQNNEQFF. The DNA for the CDR3 is TGTGCCAGCAGTCGACAGAACAATGAGCAGTTCTTC. The rearrangement uses TRBV6-5 and TRBJ2-1, with D possibly being TRBD1 (5 bases). The CDR3 loop spans 12 amino acids. The germline V gene has CDR1 MNHEY and CDR2 SVGAGI. The ends were cut back, 5 bases at V and 5 bases at J, with 7 bases in the middle.

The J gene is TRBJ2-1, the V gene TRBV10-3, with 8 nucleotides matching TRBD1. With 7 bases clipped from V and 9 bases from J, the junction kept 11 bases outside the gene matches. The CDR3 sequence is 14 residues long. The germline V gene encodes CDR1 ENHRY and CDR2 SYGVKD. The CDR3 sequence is CAITMDREVGEQFF. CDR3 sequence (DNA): TGTGCCATCACCATGGACAGGGAAGTCGGTGAGCAGTTCTTC.

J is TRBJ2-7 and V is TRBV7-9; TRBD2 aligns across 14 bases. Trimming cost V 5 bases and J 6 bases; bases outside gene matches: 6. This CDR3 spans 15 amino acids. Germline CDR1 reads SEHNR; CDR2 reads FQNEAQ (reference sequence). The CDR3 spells CASSAGTSGRGEQYF. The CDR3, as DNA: TGTGCCAGCAGCGCCGGGACTAGCGGGAGAGGCGAGCAGTACTTC.

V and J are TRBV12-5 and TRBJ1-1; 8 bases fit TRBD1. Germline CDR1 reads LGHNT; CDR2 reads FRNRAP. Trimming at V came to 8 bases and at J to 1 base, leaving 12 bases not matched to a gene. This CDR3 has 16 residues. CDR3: CASRGVPGTGNTEAFF. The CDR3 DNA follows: TGTGCTAGTCGGGGGGTCCCCGGGACAGGGAACACTGAAGCTTTCTTT.

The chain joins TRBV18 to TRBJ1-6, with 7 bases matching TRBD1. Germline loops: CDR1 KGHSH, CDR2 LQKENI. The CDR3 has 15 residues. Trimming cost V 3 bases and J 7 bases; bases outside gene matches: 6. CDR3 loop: CASSPQGGSNSPLHF. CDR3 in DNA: TGTGCCAGCTCACCCCAGGGGGGCTCCAATTCACCCCTCCACTTT.

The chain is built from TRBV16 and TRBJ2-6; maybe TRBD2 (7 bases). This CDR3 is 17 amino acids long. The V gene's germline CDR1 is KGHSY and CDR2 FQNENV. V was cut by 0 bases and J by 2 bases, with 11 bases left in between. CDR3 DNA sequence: TGTGCCAGCAGCCAATCCGGGGGGCGCGCTGGGGCCAACGTCCTGACTTTC. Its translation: CASSQSGGRAGANVLTF.

CDR3: CASSPRGGRGLPTDTQYF. The CDR3 coding sequence is TGTGCCAGCAGCCCCCGAGGGGGCAGGGGACTACCCACAGATACGCAGTATTTT. The chain uses TRBV9 and TRBJ2-3; the D gene could be TRBD1 or TRBD2 (7 bases each). This CDR3 is 18 amino acids long. Germline V lookup: CDR1 SGDLS, CDR2 YYNGEE. Trimming took 4 bases from V and 2 from J, leaving 23 bases between them.

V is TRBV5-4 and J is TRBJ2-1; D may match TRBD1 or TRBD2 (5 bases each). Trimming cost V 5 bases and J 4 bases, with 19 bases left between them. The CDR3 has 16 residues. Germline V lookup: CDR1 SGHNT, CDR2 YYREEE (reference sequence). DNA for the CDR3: TGTGCCAGCAGACCTACGACTGGGACGCAATACAATGAGCAGTTCTTC. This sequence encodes CASRPTTGTQYNEQFF.

For the CDR3, the DNA is TGCGCCAGCAGCTTAGCCCCTACTAGCGCCGCCACCGGGGAGCTGTTTTTT. Amino acids: CASSLAPTSAATGELFF. The chain links TRBV5-1 to TRBJ2-2, with 7 bases lining up with TRBD2. The CDR3 length is 17 residues. In germline, CDR1 is SGHRS, CDR2 YFSETQ. Losses at the gene ends were 2 bases for V and 4 bases for J; bases not matched to a gene: 11. Variable domain in full (rest from reference TRBV5-1 and TRBJ2-2): KAGVTQTPRYLIKTRGQQVTLSCSPISGHRSVSWYQQTPGQGLQFLFEYFSETQRNKGNFPGRFSGRQFSNSRSEMNVSTLELGDSALYLCASSLAPTSAATGELFFGEGSRLTVL.